The 27 T cell receptor beta chains in this list originate from one sample, sequenced in a study of CD8 T cells in ankylosing spondylitis. One entry per CDR3 protein results from TCRdb running MiXCR on the 5' RACE reads. This table has 200,000 or so distinct CDR3 sequences, roughly 13% appearing once. Sequenced: blood, either unsorted or a sorted T cell fraction (not recorded which). The receptor set was obtained from a female donor with ankylosing spondylitis or in good health (not recorded which).

This clonotype was counted ten times or more. The rearrangement joins TRBV5-1 to TRBJ2-2; TRBD1 might be the D (7 bases). Germline V CDR1 and CDR2: SGHRS, YFSETQ. CDR3 length equals 14 residues. The V end was cut by 3 bases, the J end by 5 bases, with 11 bases between. CDR3 nucleotide sequence: TGCGCCAGCAGCTCCCAGGGGGGTACCGGGGAGCTGTTTTTT. Translated: CASSSQGGTGELFF.

This clonotype was seen many times. The chain couples TRBV4-3 to TRBJ2-7, with TRBD1 matching 7 bases. The CDR3 runs to 15 residues. Trimming cost V 1 base and J 4 bases; bases outside gene matches: 7. Germline V gene data show CDR1 as LGHNA and CDR2 as YSLEER. In DNA, the CDR3 is TGCGCCAGCAGCCAAGGACAGGGAGAATCTTACGAGCAGTACTTC. This encodes CASSQGQGESYEQYF.

This clonotype has a count of ten or more. The rearrangement joins TRBV20-1 to TRBJ1-1; D ambiguous. CDR1 and CDR2 (germline): DFQATT, SNEGSKA (reference sequence). There are 13 residues in the CDR3. Between the trimmed V and J ends, which lost 3 bases and 5 bases, there was a span of 13 bases. In nucleotides, the CDR3 is TGCAGTGCTAGCTCGGGTAGGACGACTGAAGCTTTCTTT. Protein product: CSASSGRTTEAFF.

The chain combines TRBV30 with TRBJ1-6; 12 nucleotides match TRBD1. J was trimmed by 10 bases and V by 5 bases; bases with no gene match: 3. Per germline, CDR1 GTSNPN and CDR2 SVGIG (reference sequence). CDR3 length: 13 residues. As DNA, the CDR3 is TGTGCCTGGGGGACAGGGGGCGTCTCACCCCTCCACTTT. Translated, it gives CAWGTGGVSPLHF.

This clonotype was seen at least ten times. The chain is built from TRBV24-1 and TRBJ1-4; D may be TRBD1 (6 bases). The CDR3 runs to 14 residues. CDR1 is KGHDR and CDR2 is SFDVKD in the germline V gene. Trimming took 6 bases from V and 1 from J, leaving 8 bases between them. DNA of the CDR3: TGTGCCACCAGTAGGGGGGGAACTAATGAAAAACTGTTTTTT. It translates to CATSRGGTNEKLFF.

Many counts were recorded for this clonotype. The chain uses TRBV5-1 and TRBJ1-1; D is uncertain. The V gene's germline CDR1 is SGHRS and CDR2 YFSETQ. The CDR3 has 14 amino acids. Trimming pared 4 bases from V and 5 bases from J, leaving 15 bases between. The CDR3 sequence is CASSRSSGETEAFF. CDR3 DNA: TGCGCCAGCAGCCGAAGTTCCGGGGAAACTGAAGCTTTCTTT.

The rearrangement joins TRBV7-9 to TRBJ2-2; no definite D call. CDR1 and CDR2 from the germline V gene are SEHNR and FQNEAQ (reference sequence). Trimming removed 6 bases from V and 5 bases from J, with 16 bases in between. The CDR3 loop spans 15 amino acids. The CDR3 is CASRTLPGGTGELFF. The CDR3 region has the DNA TGTGCCAGCAGAACCTTACCAGGTGGAACCGGGGAGCTGTTTTTT.

The chain joins TRBV3-1 to TRBJ2-3; 9 bases line up with TRBD2. This CDR3 is 15 amino acids long. V shed 7 bases and J 0 bases; nucleotides not matched to a gene: 5. Germline lookup yields CDR1 LGHDT and CDR2 YNNKEL (reference sequence). The CDR3 loop is CASTPTSGSTDTQYF. In DNA form, the CDR3 reads TGTGCCAGCACCCCTACTAGCGGGAGCACAGATACGCAGTATTTT.

The J gene is TRBJ1-2, the V gene TRBV7-3; a weak D match, TRBD1 (5 bases). V was pared by 5 bases and J by 2 bases, with 9 bases between. CDR3 length equals 13 residues. Germline V CDR1 and CDR2: SGHTA, FQGTGA. The CDR3 sequence is CASSMGQNYGYTF. In nucleotides, the CDR3 is TGTGCCAGCAGCATGGGGCAGAACTATGGCTACACCTTC.

This clonotype was found many times. The chain employs TRBV27 and TRBJ2-5; 9 bases are a match to TRBD2. V lost 8 bases to trimming and J lost 5 bases; unmatched junction nucleotides: 15. The CDR3 spans 16 residues. The germline gives CDR1 MNHEY, CDR2 SMNVEV (reference sequence). This CDR3 is CASRSTSGRSKETQYF. DNA of the CDR3: TGTGCCAGCCGTTCAACCAGCGGGAGGTCTAAGGAGACCCAGTACTTC.

This clonotype was seen more than once but under ten times. The rearrangement joins TRBV11-2 to TRBJ2-3, with 7 bases fitting TRBD2. V shed 2 bases, J shed 4 bases, and the junction held 15 bases outside the gene matches. Germline CDR1 reads SGHAT; CDR2 reads FQNNGV. CDR3 length equals 18 residues. CDR3 nucleotides: TGTGCCAGCAGCTTATTTGGTGGGGCGGGAGAATTTTCAGATACGCAGTATTTT. It is translated as CASSLFGGAGEFSDTQYF.

The chain uses TRBV6-1 and TRBJ2-2; the match to TRBD2 covers 8 bases. Germline trimming cut 4 bases from V and 0 bases from J; bases unmatched to any gene: 7. Germline V gene lookup returns CDR1 MNHNS and CDR2 SASEGT. The CDR3 spans 17 residues. CDR3 nucleotide sequence: TGTGCCAGCAGTGGGTTCGCGGGAGGCACGAACACCGGGGAGCTGTTTTTT. This codes for CASSGFAGGTNTGELFF.

This clonotype was recorded many times. The chain uses TRBV14 and TRBJ2-3; no clear D gene. CDR3 size: 14 residues. Germline-derived CDR1 and CDR2 are SGHDN and FVKESK. With 4 bases removed from V and 2 bases from J, the gap between germline ends came to 10 bases. The CDR3 DNA reads as TGTGCCAGCAGCCCCGGGTTCGCCACAGATACGCAGTATTTT. Its translation: CASSPGFATDTQYF.

In its sample, this clonotype was seen many times. The chain uses TRBV13 and TRBJ2-7; 8 positions agree with TRBD2. V lost 4 bases, J lost 5 bases, and 16 bases stayed unmatched. The CDR3 spans 17 residues. CDR1 and CDR2 from the germline V gene are PRHDT and FYEKMQ (reference sequence). The CDR3 DNA is TGTGCCAGCAGCTCCACCCGGACTAGCCTATCACTCCACGAGCAGTACTTC. It encodes CASSSTRTSLSLHEQYF.

The sample holds many counts of this clonotype. The J gene is TRBJ1-2, the V gene TRBV6-2 or TRBV6-3, with D perhaps TRBD1 (6 bases). Germline loops: CDR1 MNHEY, CDR2 SVGEGT. The CDR3 has 13 residues. Trimming removed 6 bases at V and 3 bases at J, with 11 bases between. The chain's CDR3 is CASSLTGDYGYTF. In nucleotides, the CDR3 is TGTGCCAGCAGCTTGACAGGAGACTATGGCTACACCTTC.

This clonotype was counted at least ten times. The V gene is TRBV7-2, the J gene TRBJ2-2; maybe TRBD1 (6 bases). The germline V gene has CDR1 SGHTA and CDR2 FQGNSA. The CDR3 covers 15 residues. With 2 bases removed from V and 0 bases from J, the gap between germline ends came to 7 bases. This chain's CDR3 is CASSLRTANTGELFF. CDR3 DNA: TGTGCCAGCAGCTTAAGGACAGCGAACACCGGGGAGCTGTTTTTT.

This clonotype was detected ten times or more. The chain joins TRBV6-5 to TRBJ1-1, with 7 nucleotides matching TRBD1. Germline CDR1 and CDR2: MNHEY and SVGAGI. J was trimmed by 9 bases and V by 0 bases; bases with no gene match: 13. This CDR3 spans 16 amino acids. The CDR3 DNA reads as TGTGCCAGCAGTTACTCGGAGGCAACAGGGGACCGGAAAGCTTTCTTT. Protein product: CASSYSEATGDRKAFF.

This clonotype showed up many times. This rearrangement joins TRBV12-3 or TRBV12-4 to TRBJ1-2, with 8 bases fitting TRBD1. J gave up 1 base and V 5 bases, and 6 bases lay outside the gene matches. This CDR3 spans 15 amino acids. Written as DNA, the CDR3 is TGTGCCAGCAGTCCGGACAGGGAGATTAACTATGGCTACACCTTC. Translated: CASSPDREINYGYTF.

Worth noting for this clonotype: A much larger clone lies one base from this, so it may be a read error. The chain joins TRBV29-1 to TRBJ2-2, with D perhaps matching TRBD1 (6 bases). Germline CDR1 reads SQVTM; CDR2 reads ANQGSEA. The CDR3 is 13 residues long. CDR3 amino acids: CGVGTTNTGELFF. For the CDR3, the DNA is TGCGGCGTAGGGACAACGAACACCGGGGAGCTGTTTTTT.

This clonotype was observed many times. The chain combines TRBV20-1 with TRBJ1-1; D not certain. Trimming left V 1 base short and J 3 bases short, with 39 bases between. The CDR3 runs to 23 residues. The germline CDR1 and CDR2 sequences are DFQATT and SNEGSKA (reference sequence). The chain's CDR3 is CSARVLEEAYVDSLNIAHTEAFF. The CDR3, as DNA: TGCAGTGCTAGAGTTTTAGAGGAAGCATACGTCGACTCGCTCAACATTGCACACACTGAAGCTTTCTTT.

This clonotype has a handful of counts. A much larger clone sits a single nucleotide away, making a read error possible. This chain links TRBV20-1 with TRBJ2-3, with D uncertain. Germline values: CDR1 DFQATT, CDR2 SNEGSKA (reference sequence). CDR3 length: 15 amino acids. CDR3 sequence reads: CCARVPLRSTDTQYF. The CDR3 DNA reads as TGCTGTGCTAGAGTCCCCCTGAGAAGCACAGATACGCAGTATTTT.

This clonotype has at least ten counts. The chain has TRBV5-6 and TRBJ1-5; the D gene is possibly TRBD1 (6 bases). Trimming shortened V by 3 bases and J by 0 bases, and 10 bases separated the two germline ends. Germline loops: CDR1 SGHDT, CDR2 YYEEEE. CDR3 length: 15 residues. The CDR3: CASSWGAYSNQPQHF. In DNA, the CDR3 is TGTGCCAGCAGCTGGGGGGCCTATAGCAATCAGCCCCAGCATTTT.

The chain recombines TRBV6-5 with TRBJ2-3, with 8 nucleotides matching TRBD2. Germline V gives CDR1 MNHEY, CDR2 SVGAGI. This CDR3 region has 16 residues. V lost 2 bases, J lost 6 bases, and 10 bases stayed unmatched. The CDR3 sequence: CASSYSSGGLTDTQYF. CDR3 bases: TGTGCCAGCAGTTACAGTTCGGGAGGGCTGACGGATACGCAGTATTTT.

This clonotype was counted many times. V and J are TRBV12-3 or TRBV12-4 and TRBJ1-1; TRBD1 agrees at 7 bases. This CDR3 is built from 17 residues. V shed 5 bases, J shed 1 base, and the junction held 13 bases outside the gene matches. Written as DNA, the CDR3 is TGTGCCAGCAGTCCCGGATCACAGGGGAGTAGGAACACTGAAGCTTTCTTT. Translation gives CASSPGSQGSRNTEAFF.

This clonotype has ten or more counts. This chain links TRBV5-1 with TRBJ1-6; possibly TRBD1 for D (6 bases). CDR3 size: 14 residues. Germline V CDR1 and CDR2: SGHRS, YFSETQ. V was clipped by 4 bases and J by 6 bases, with 11 bases between them. The CDR3 region is CASSGGTTNSPLHF. The CDR3 nucleotides read TGCGCCAGCAGCGGCGGGACAACTAATTCACCCCTCCACTTT.

This clonotype was found a few times. The V call is TRBV5-1, the J call TRBJ2-7, with 12 bases identical to TRBD1. J gave up 9 bases and V 3 bases, and 7 bases lay outside the gene matches. This CDR3 comprises 14 residues. The V gene's germline CDR1 is SGHRS and CDR2 YFSETQ. CDR3 bases: TGCGCCAGCAGCTCCACCGGGACAGGGGGCCGGCAGTACTTC. Protein product: CASSSTGTGGRQYF.

This clonotype occurred many times. The V and J genes are TRBV12-3 or TRBV12-4 and TRBJ1-2, with D unclear. The CDR3 is made up of 11 amino acids. Deletions cut 1 base from V and 6 bases from J, with 3 bases between. CDR3 coding DNA: TGTGCCAGCAGTTTAGGGAATGGCTACACCTTC. This codes for CASSLGNGYTF.